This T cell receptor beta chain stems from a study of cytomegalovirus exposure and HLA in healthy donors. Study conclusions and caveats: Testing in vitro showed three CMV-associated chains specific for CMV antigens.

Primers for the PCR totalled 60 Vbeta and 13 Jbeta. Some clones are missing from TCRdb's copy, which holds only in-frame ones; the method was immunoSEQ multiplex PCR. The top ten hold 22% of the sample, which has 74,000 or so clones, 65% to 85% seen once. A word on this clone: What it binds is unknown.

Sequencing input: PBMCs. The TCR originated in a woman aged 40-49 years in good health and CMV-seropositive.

The CDR3 DNA is TGCGCCAGCAGCTTGGGACTAGCGGGGAGTGTCTACGAGCAGTACTTC. This codes for CASSLGLAGSVYEQYF. The genes are TRBV5-1 and TRBJ2-7, with 11 nucleotides matching TRBD2. From germline, CDR1 is SGHRS and CDR2 YFSETQ. This CDR3 contains 16 residues. V lost 0 bases, J lost 3 bases, and 5 bases stayed unmatched.